These 28 T cell receptor beta chains originate from one sample sequenced in a study of T cells in Graves' hyperthyroidism and ophthalmopathy. What was amplified from RNA transcripts were TCR beta CDR3 regions. HTBI primers were the set used in a first-round RT-PCR of the TCR CDR3. TCRdb ran MiXCR on the multiplex PCR reads and lists one entry per CDR3 protein. The sample shows over 500,000 distinct CDR3 sequences, around 13% of them seen only once. Specimen: blood. The receptors stem from a woman between 35 and 50 years old with Graves' hyperthyroidism.

This clonotype was recorded many times. The chain uses TRBV12-3 or TRBV12-4 and TRBJ2-7, with D possibly being TRBD1 or TRBD2 (6 bases each). Deletions cut 2 bases from V and 4 bases from J, with 12 bases between. CDR3 size: 14 residues. The CDR3 protein is CASSLPGAEYEQYF. CDR3 sequence (DNA): TGTGCCAGCAGTTTACCGGGGGCGGAGTACGAGCAGTACTTC.

This clonotype was seen repeatedly, ten times or more. This chain uses TRBV7-2 with TRBJ2-3; 9 positions agree with TRBD2. J lost 4 bases, V lost 3 bases, and 11 bases had no gene match. The CDR3 spans 17 residues. The germline V gene encodes CDR1 SGHTA and CDR2 FQGNSA. The chain's CDR3 is CASSFEVAGALADTQYF. The CDR3 bases are TGTGCCAGCAGCTTTGAGGTAGCGGGAGCATTGGCAGATACGCAGTATTTT. The variable domain in full, with the rest retrieved from reference TRBV7-2 and TRBJ2-3, is GAGVSQSPSNKVTEKGKDVELRCDPISGHTALYWYRQSLGQGLEFLIYFQGNSAPDKSGLPSDRFSAERTGGSVSTLTIQRTQQEDSAVYLCASSFEVAGALADTQYFGPGTRLTVL.

This clonotype was seen repeatedly, ten times or more. The chain employs TRBV12-3 or TRBV12-4 and TRBJ1-5; 7 nucleotides line up with TRBD1. V shed 6 bases and J 5 bases; nucleotides not matched to a gene: 7. There are 14 residues in the CDR3. This CDR3 is CASSPDRADQPQHF. Here the CDR3 DNA reads TGTGCCAGCAGCCCAGACAGGGCGGATCAGCCCCAGCATTTT.

The chain employs TRBV5-1 and TRBJ1-2; possible D gene TRBD1, 6 bases. This CDR3 contains 15 residues. CDR1 and CDR2 (germline): SGHRS, YFSETQ. The germline V and J ends were trimmed by 2 bases and 5 bases, with 16 bases remaining between them. The CDR3 bases are TGCGCCAGCAGCTTAACGGGGGCGAGTGGATATGGCTACACCTTC. Translation: CASSLTGASGYGYTF.

The rearrangement uses TRBV11-2 and TRBJ2-1, with 7 bases aligning to TRBD1. The V and J ends lost 1 base and 3 bases, in that order; junction bases with no gene match: 6. CDR1 is SGHAT, CDR2 FQNNGV, per germline. The length of the CDR3 is 16 residues. This chain's CDR3 is CASSLGPTGSYNEQFF. CDR3 DNA: TGTGCCAGCAGCTTAGGCCCGACAGGGAGCTACAATGAGCAGTTCTTC.

This clonotype occurred many times. This chain joins TRBV28 and TRBJ2-7, with TRBD2 matching 13 bases. CDR1 is MDHEN, CDR2 SYDVKM, per germline. The V and J ends lost 8 bases and 2 bases, in that order; junction bases with no gene match: 9. The CDR3 covers 16 residues. The CDR3 here is CASLGLAGENPYEQYF. In DNA form, the CDR3 reads TGTGCCAGCCTTGGACTAGCGGGAGAAAACCCCTACGAGCAGTACTTC.

This clonotype turned up a few times. The gene calls are TRBV28 and TRBJ1-5; D uncertain. V lost 2 bases, J lost 5 bases, and 13 bases lay in between. Per the germline V gene, CDR1 is MDHEN and CDR2 is SYDVKM. The CDR3 is 15 amino acids. CDR3 coding DNA: TGTGCCAGCAGTTTAGGAGGGAAGGGCTATCAGCCCCAGCATTTT. Amino acid sequence: CASSLGGKGYQPQHF.

This clonotype has at least ten counts. The V gene is TRBV7-2, the J gene TRBJ2-5, with D hard to call. Germline values: CDR1 SGHTA, CDR2 FQGNSA. With 5 bases removed from V and 4 bases from J, the gap between germline ends came to 17 bases. The CDR3 totals 15 residues. CDR3 amino acids: CASSKAPTIPETQYF. DNA for the CDR3: TGTGCCAGCAGCAAAGCCCCTACCATACCAGAGACCCAGTACTTC. Combining the CDR3 with reference TRBV7-2 and TRBJ2-5 gives the whole variable domain GAGVSQSPSNKVTEKGKDVELRCDPISGHTALYWYRQSLGQGLEFLIYFQGNSAPDKSGLPSDRFSAERTGGSVSTLTIQRTQQEDSAVYLCASSKAPTIPETQYFGPGTRLLVL.

Regarding this clonotype: The final CDR3 position lacks the conserved phenylalanine or tryptophan, pointing to a likely read error. The V call is TRBV6-2 or TRBV6-3, the J call TRBJ2-7; 10 nucleotides agree with TRBD2. Trimming removed 6 bases from V and 7 bases from J; junction bases left unmatched: 9. Germline CDR1 and CDR2: MNHEY and SVGEGT. CDR3 length: 14 residues. The CDR3 bases are TGTGCCAGCAGAGGAGCGGGAGGGTCGCGGGAGCAGTACCTC. Its protein is CASRGAGGSREQYL.

This clonotype was counted ten times or more. The rearrangement links TRBV11-2 to TRBJ2-7, with TRBD1 matching over 7 bases. The germline CDR1 and CDR2 sequences are SGHAT and FQNNGV. Trimming removed 5 bases from V and 6 bases from J; junction bases left unmatched: 7. The CDR3 sequence is 13 residues long. Written as DNA, the CDR3 is TGTGCCAGCAGCCTCAGGAGACAGGGCGAGCAGTACTTC. Protein: CASSLRRQGEQYF.

In this sample, this clonotype turned up many times. The chain combines TRBV27 with TRBJ2-1; TRBD2 aligns across 10 bases. The germline V gene encodes CDR1 MNHEY and CDR2 SMNVEV (reference sequence). The CDR3 loop spans 15 amino acids. V lost 4 bases to trimming and J lost 7 bases; unmatched junction nucleotides: 7. The CDR3 DNA follows: TGTGCCAGCAGTTCCCTAGCGGGAGTGGTTAATGAGCAGTTCTTC. This sequence encodes CASSSLAGVVNEQFF.

The gene calls are TRBV19 and TRBJ1-5, with D possibly matching TRBD1 (6 bases). Germline values: CDR1 LNHDA, CDR2 SQIVND (reference sequence). With 3 bases removed from V and 5 bases from J, the gap between germline ends came to 20 bases. The CDR3 covers 17 residues. CDR3 sequence: CASSIKLVGAGDQPQHF. Written as DNA, the CDR3 is TGTGCCAGTAGTATTAAGCTCGTGGGGGCTGGCGATCAGCCCCAGCATTTT. Supplemented by reference TRBV19 and TRBJ1-5, the full variable domain reads DGGITQSPKYLFRKEGQNVTLSCEQNLNHDAMYWYRQDPGQGLRLIYYSQIVNDFQKGDIAEGYSVSREKKESFPLTVTSAQKNPTAFYLCASSIKLVGAGDQPQHFGDGTRLSIL.

This clonotype was seen only a few times. J is TRBJ2-1 and V is TRBV5-1, with D uncertain. Germline CDR1 and CDR2: SGHRS and YFSETQ. V lost 4 bases and J lost 2, with 16 bases in between. The CDR3 loop spans 16 amino acids. The CDR3 region is CASSPTGLRPYNEQFF. CDR3 bases: TGCGCCAGCAGCCCAACCGGGCTCCGGCCCTACAATGAGCAGTTCTTC. The whole variable domain, remainder taken from reference TRBV5-1 and TRBJ2-1, is KAGVTQTPRYLIKTRGQQVTLSCSPISGHRSVSWYQQTPGQGLQFLFEYFSETQRNKGNFPGRFSGRQFSNSRSEMNVSTLELGDSALYLCASSPTGLRPYNEQFFGPGTRLTVL.

This clonotype was seen a handful of times. The CDR3 does not end in the conserved phenylalanine or tryptophan, so this is likely a read error. The CDR3 reads CASSQRGASSYEQYL. The DNA for the CDR3 is TGTGCCAGCAGCCAACGTGGGGCCTCCTCCTACGAGCAGTACCTC. The chain recombines TRBV6-1 with TRBJ2-7; D is perhaps TRBD1 (5 bases). This CDR3 has 15 residues. Looked up from germline, CDR1 is MNHNS and CDR2 is SASEGT. The V and J ends lost 6 bases and 0 bases respectively, with 15 bases between them.

CDR3 in amino acids: CSASGPLSGFTDTQYF. The CDR3 region has the DNA TGCAGTGCTAGTGGTCCTCTAAGCGGCTTCACAGATACGCAGTATTTT. This chain joins TRBV20-1 and TRBJ2-3; D is perhaps TRBD2 (5 bases). Germline lookup yields CDR1 DFQATT and CDR2 SNEGSKA (reference sequence). The ends were cut back, 3 bases at V and 2 bases at J, with 18 bases in the middle. The CDR3 has 16 amino acids.

This clonotype has ten or more counts. V usage is TRBV9 and J usage is TRBJ1-5; D may be TRBD1 (6 bases). The CDR3 consists of 15 residues. The germline gives CDR1 SGDLS, CDR2 YYNGEE. Trimming took 1 base from V and 1 from J, leaving 9 bases between them. The CDR3, as DNA: TGTGCCAGCAGCGTACGGGGGGCGAGCAATCAGCCCCAGCATTTT. It encodes CASSVRGASNQPQHF.

Many counts were recorded for this clonotype. The V call is TRBV5-1, the J call TRBJ1-4; D is ambiguous. This CDR3 contains 13 residues. Trimming left V 0 bases short and J 8 bases short, with 8 bases between. Germline CDR1 SGHRS, CDR2 YFSETQ. CDR3: CASSLARREKLFF. The CDR3 coding sequence is TGCGCCAGCAGCTTGGCCCGGAGGGAAAAACTGTTTTTT. The whole variable domain, filled in from reference TRBV5-1 and TRBJ1-4, reads KAGVTQTPRYLIKTRGQQVTLSCSPISGHRSVSWYQQTPGQGLQFLFEYFSETQRNKGNFPGRFSGRQFSNSRSEMNVSTLELGDSALYLCASSLARREKLFFGSGTQLSVL.

A few counts support this clonotype. V gene TRBV6-1 combines with J gene TRBJ2-1, with unresolved D. In germline, CDR1 is MNHNS, CDR2 SASEGT. Deletions cut 5 bases from V and 5 bases from J, with 16 bases between. CDR3 size: 15 residues. The CDR3 protein is CASSPLGSLNNEQFF. The DNA for the CDR3 is TGTGCCAGCAGTCCCCTTGGGTCTCTCAACAATGAGCAGTTCTTC.

Note on this clonotype: This may come from a read error, since a much larger clone is one base off. Because the CDR3 is missing its conserved closing phenylalanine or tryptophan, this is likely a read error. In DNA form, the CDR3 reads TGTGCCAGCAGCTTGACCGGGATTAGCTTCGCAGATACGCAGTATTCT. This gives the protein CASSLTGISFADTQYS. The V call is TRBV7-2, the J call TRBJ2-3; perhaps TRBD2 as D (5 bases). There are 16 residues in the CDR3. CDR1 and CDR2 (germline): SGHTA, FQGNSA. Trimming left V 3 bases short and J 4 bases short, with 17 bases between.

A word on this clonotype: With a much larger clone just one base away, this may be a read error. The rearrangement links TRBV28 to TRBJ2-1; a possible D gene is TRBD2 (6 bases). V lost 10 bases and J 2 bases, leaving 18 bases between the germline ends. The CDR3 runs 15 residues. CDR1 is MDHEN, CDR2 SYDVKM, per germline. The CDR3 loop is CATRRRGGPYNEQFF. As DNA, the CDR3 is TGTGCCACTCGACGGAGGGGAGGACCCTACAATGAGCAGTTCTTC.

This clonotype was detected ten times or more. The chain uses TRBV12-3 or TRBV12-4 and TRBJ1-4, with a weak D call TRBD1 (6 bases). This CDR3 has 13 residues. The V gene lost 6 bases and the J gene lost 8 bases, with 13 bases spanning the gap. The CDR3 region has the DNA TGTGCCAGCAGGAAACAGGGAGGCGAAAAACTGTTTTTT. This sequence encodes CASRKQGGEKLFF.

This clonotype was observed a few times. The chain has TRBV19 and TRBJ1-1, with 9 nucleotides matching TRBD1. The CDR3 is made up of 14 amino acids. V was pared by 1 base and J by 8 bases, with 5 bases of the junction left unmatched. The germline gives CDR1 LNHDA, CDR2 SQIVND (reference sequence). The CDR3 DNA follows: TGTGCCAGTAGTATAGTTAGGACAGGGGCGGAAGCTTTCTTT. This translates into CASSIVRTGAEAFF.

This chain uses TRBV20-1 with TRBJ2-7; D perhaps matches TRBD2 (6 bases). In germline, CDR1 is DFQATT, CDR2 SNEGSKA (reference sequence). This CDR3 is built from 11 residues. V lost 4 bases and J 6 bases, leaving 10 bases between the germline ends. CDR3 residues: CSAMEGSEQYF. CDR3 coding DNA: TGCAGTGCTATGGAGGGCAGCGAGCAGTACTTC.

This clonotype appeared many times. The genes are TRBV20-1 and TRBJ2-1, with a weak D call TRBD1 (6 bases). The germline gives CDR1 DFQATT, CDR2 SNEGSKA (reference sequence). Trimming removed 6 bases from V and 0 bases from J, with 12 bases in between. The CDR3 length is 14 residues. Here the CDR3 reads CSAHDRSSYNEQFF. In DNA form, the CDR3 reads TGCAGTGCCCATGACAGGAGCTCCTACAATGAGCAGTTCTTC.

The rearrangement joins TRBV6-1 to TRBJ1-6; perhaps TRBD1 as D (5 bases). With 4 bases removed from V and 4 bases from J, the gap between germline ends came to 8 bases. The CDR3 runs to 14 residues. CDR1 MNHNS and CDR2 SASEGT come from the germline V gene. The CDR3 DNA sequence: TGTGCCAGCAGTGGGGGCGCGTATAATTCACCCCTCCACTTT. Translation gives CASSGGAYNSPLHF.

This rearrangement joins TRBV15 to TRBJ2-5, with 7 bases aligning to TRBD2. Looked up from germline, CDR1 is LNHNV and CDR2 is YYDKDF (reference sequence). This CDR3 comprises 14 residues. Trimming at V came to 2 bases and at J to 2 bases, leaving 2 bases not matched to a gene. CDR3 sequence reads: CATSRLAAQETQYF. The CDR3 DNA is TGTGCCACCAGCAGACTAGCGGCGCAAGAGACCCAGTACTTC.

The count of this clonotype is one. The chain recombines TRBV12-3 or TRBV12-4 with TRBJ2-3; TRBD1 is a possible D gene (5 bases). Trimming removed 1 base from V and 2 bases from J, with 19 bases in between. CDR3 size: 18 residues. The CDR3 DNA is TGTGCCAGCAGTTTAGATCGGACATGGCTTAATCCCACAGATACGCAGTATTTT. This translates into CASSLDRTWLNPTDTQYF.

Concerning this clonotype: Just one base apart from a much larger clone, this may be a read error. This sequence joins TRBV7-2 and TRBJ2-7; D might be TRBD1 (5 bases). Germline V gene sequence: CDR1 SGHTA, CDR2 FQGNSA. This CDR3 comprises 16 residues. The DNA for the CDR3 is TGTGCCAGCGGCTTGGGGCAAAGCAGGGCCGTGGACGAGCAGTACTTC. Its translation is CASGLGQSRAVDEQYF.